This passage covers 15 T cell receptor beta chains from one sample sequenced in a study of regulatory T cells in long-lasting Graves disease. Arm-PCR of CDR3 regions and iRepertoire HTBI primers were used to build TCR beta libraries. Using its own MiXCR run on the multiplex PCR reads, TCRdb lists one record per CDR3 protein. The sample has hundreds of thousands of distinct CDR3 sequences; around 16% are singletons. Sample time point: newly diagnosed GD, antithyroid drugs for less than 3 months. From PBMCs, RNA was extracted and then used to make the TCR library. These data were likewise used in another study, on T cells in Graves' hyperthyroidism and ophthalmopathy.

The sequenced sample was peripheral blood mononuclear cells (PBMCs), obtained at new diagnosis, from a patient treated with antithyroid drugs. Receptor source: a woman aged 35-65 years with Graves disease.

This chain connects TRBV10-1 to TRBJ2-2, with D possibly called TRBD1 or TRBD2 (6 bases each). The length of the CDR3 is 14 residues. Trimming shortened V by 2 bases and J by 6 bases, and 10 bases separated the two germline ends. The germline V gene encodes CDR1 WNHNN and CDR2 SYGVQD (reference sequence). The CDR3 DNA follows: TGCGCCAGCAGTGAGAGAGGGGGGCCCGGGGAGCTGTTTTTT. It is translated as CASSERGGPGELFF.

V is TRBV6-5 and J is TRBJ2-5, with 7 positions matching TRBD2. V lost 3 bases, J lost 1 base, and 5 bases stayed unmatched. CDR3 length equals 15 residues. CDR1 is MNHEY, CDR2 SVGAGI, per germline. The DNA for the CDR3 is TGTGCCAGCAGTTATGAGGGACTAAGCCAAGAGACCCAGTACTTC. This translates into CASSYEGLSQETQYF.

J is TRBJ2-1 and V is TRBV5-1, with D possibly being TRBD1 or TRBD2 (5 bases each). V lost 4 bases and J lost 10, with 15 bases in between. Per germline, CDR1 SGHRS and CDR2 YFSETQ. This CDR3 spans 13 amino acids. The CDR3 region has the DNA TGCGCCAGCAGCCTAATCGGGACCGACGAGCAGTTCTTC. It yields the protein CASSLIGTDEQFF.

This clonotype has a count of ten or more. J is TRBJ1-2 and V is TRBV18; no clear D gene. Germline-derived CDR1 and CDR2 are KGHSH and LQKENI. The V end was cut by 2 bases, the J end by 0 bases, with 13 bases between. The length of the CDR3 is 16 residues. This chain's CDR3 is CASSPLVSNPNYGYTF. CDR3 sequence (DNA): TGTGCCAGCTCACCATTAGTCTCCAACCCTAACTATGGCTACACCTTC.

The chain uses TRBV2 and TRBJ2-7, with D tentatively TRBD1 (8 bases). CDR1 is SNHLY and CDR2 is FYNNEI in the germline V gene. V shed 7 bases and J shed 4 bases, with 17 bases lying between them. The CDR3 totals 14 residues. This CDR3 reads CASTDTQGGYEQYF. CDR3 coding DNA: TGTGCCAGCACCGACACACAGGGGGGGTACGAGCAGTACTTC. Based on the CDR3 plus reference TRBV2 and TRBJ2-7, the full variable domain is EPEVTQTPSHQVTQMGQEVILRCVPISNHLYFYWYRQILGQKVEFLVSFYNNEISEKSEIFDDQFSVERPDGSNFTLKIRSTKLEDSAMYFCASTDTQGGYEQYFGPGTRLTVT.

This chain links TRBV5-1 with TRBJ2-3; 9 bases are a match to TRBD2. The CDR3 consists of 16 residues. The V gene end was trimmed by 4 bases and the J gene end by 2 bases; junction bases not matched to a gene: 8. The germline CDR1 and CDR2 sequences are SGHRS and YFSETQ. The CDR3 here is CASSPPAGGPTDTQYF. The CDR3 region has the DNA TGCGCCAGCAGCCCCCCTGCGGGGGGGCCCACAGATACGCAGTATTTT. The whole variable domain, remainder taken from reference TRBV5-1 and TRBJ2-3, is KAGVTQTPRYLIKTRGQQVTLSCSPISGHRSVSWYQQTPGQGLQFLFEYFSETQRNKGNFPGRFSGRQFSNSRSEMNVSTLELGDSALYLCASSPPAGGPTDTQYFGPGTRLTVL.

This clonotype showed up many times. The V call is TRBV20-1, the J call TRBJ1-1; D remains ambiguous. CDR1 and CDR2 from the germline V gene are DFQATT and SNEGSKA (reference sequence). This CDR3 spans 11 amino acids. The germline V and J ends were trimmed by 5 bases and 5 bases, with 9 bases remaining between them. This chain's CDR3 is CSAEDGTEAFF. DNA of the CDR3: TGCAGTGCTGAAGACGGGACTGAAGCTTTCTTT.

This clonotype was seen once. The chain combines TRBV28 with TRBJ2-7; TRBD1 or TRBD2 may be the D gene (5 bases each). V was trimmed by 1 base and J by 4 bases, leaving 11 bases between them. Germline CDR1 is MDHEN and CDR2 is SYDVKM. The CDR3 covers 14 residues. CDR3 nucleotides: TGTGCCAGCAGTTTATTCTTCGGGGCGTACGAGCAGTACTTC. It specifies CASSLFFGAYEQYF.

This clonotype came up a few times. This sequence joins TRBV5-1 and TRBJ1-2; tentatively, D is TRBD1 (6 bases). Trimming took off 2 bases at V and 4 bases at J, with 15 bases between the two ends. The CDR3 runs to 15 residues. The V gene's germline CDR1 is SGHRS and CDR2 YFSETQ. The CDR3 is CASSLEHREGYGYTF. The DNA of the CDR3 is TGCGCCAGCAGCTTAGAGCACAGGGAGGGCTATGGCTACACCTTC.

The chain uses TRBV18 and TRBJ2-1; D is undetermined. This CDR3 region has 13 residues. Trimming took 2 bases from V and 8 from J, leaving 10 bases between them. From germline, CDR1 is KGHSH and CDR2 LQKENI. Here the CDR3 reads CASSPKGEDEQFF. In DNA, the CDR3 is TGTGCCAGCTCACCAAAGGGCGAGGATGAGCAGTTCTTC.

Note on this clonotype: This sequence is one base from a far larger clone and is likely a read error. This chain uses TRBV11-2 with TRBJ2-7; weak D call: TRBD1 (8 bases). Trimming removed 5 bases from V and 8 bases from J, with 19 bases in between. The CDR3 has 14 residues. Germline-derived CDR1 and CDR2 are SGHAT and FQNNGV. For the CDR3, the DNA is TGTGCCAGCAGCCCCCAGGACAGGGAGGGTCAGCAGTACTTC. It is translated as CASSPQDREGQQYF.

This clonotype came up a few times. The chain joins TRBV5-1 to TRBJ1-2, with D possibly matching TRBD1 (5 bases). V dropped 4 bases and J dropped 4 bases, with 14 bases sitting between them. This CDR3 spans 14 amino acids. CDR1 and CDR2 (germline): SGHRS, YFSETQ. The CDR3, as DNA: TGCGCCAGCAGCCCAGGGCAATTCGGCTATGGCTACACCTTC. Amino acid sequence: CASSPGQFGYGYTF. Full variable domain (missing parts from reference TRBV5-1 and TRBJ1-2): KAGVTQTPRYLIKTRGQQVTLSCSPISGHRSVSWYQQTPGQGLQFLFEYFSETQRNKGNFPGRFSGRQFSNSRSEMNVSTLELGDSALYLCASSPGQFGYGYTFGSGTRLTVV.

Details on this clonotype: A much bigger clone sits one base away, suggesting this may be a read error. V gene TRBV7-3 combines with J gene TRBJ2-2; TRBD1 might be the D (6 bases). Germline values: CDR1 SGHTA, CDR2 FQGTGA. CDR3 length: 16 residues. DNA for the CDR3: TGTGCCAGCAACTTACGGACAGTCGCGAACACCGGGGAGCTGTTTTTT. Translated, it gives CASNLRTVANTGELFF.

In this sample, this clonotype turned up many times. The chain employs TRBV2 and TRBJ2-1; 10 bases are shared with TRBD2. The J segment lost 9 bases and the V segment lost 1 base, leaving 6 bases of the junction unmatched. CDR1 and CDR2 from the germline V gene are SNHLY and FYNNEI. The CDR3 totals 15 residues. CDR3 DNA sequence: TGTGCCAGCAGTGAAGAAGCGGGGGGGCCCGCTGAGCAGTTCTTC. It translates to CASSEEAGGPAEQFF.

This clonotype has more than one count but fewer than ten. This chain links TRBV15 with TRBJ2-2; 11 nucleotides agree with TRBD1. This CDR3 spans 17 amino acids. The J segment lost 1 base and the V segment lost 9 bases, leaving 10 bases of the junction unmatched. Germline V gene lookup returns CDR1 LNHNV and CDR2 YYDKDF (reference sequence). The CDR3 DNA is TGTGCCACTTCTGGGACAGGGGGTATTTTGAACACCGGGGAGCTGTTTTTT. It translates to CATSGTGGILNTGELFF.